The subject of this entry is one TCR beta chain. Its antigen remains unknown. Unmatched junction bases numbered 9, after V lost 6 bases and J lost 4 bases. The CDR3 sequence is 14 residues long. The V gene's germline CDR1 is MNHEY and CDR2 SVGAGI. The data were taken from a study of cytomegalovirus exposure and HLA in healthy donors. Study-wide context: The approximately 120 validation repertoires, a later analysis reported, used the same platform as the 666 first-cohort repertoires. Study-wide results and limits: Subsequent analysis of the approximately 110 validation repertoires found a tendency for first-cohort TCR clusters to co-occur. Most TCRs appeared rarely, but some public TCRs recurred in many donors. The authors enumerated 150 to 200 TCR beta chains as linked to cytomegalovirus.

Only in-frame clones appear in the TCRdb table, and some are missing; sequencing was by immunoSEQ multiplex PCR. The sample has more than 55,000 clones; 89% are singletons. V usage is TRBV6-5 and J usage is TRBJ2-7, with 7 nucleotides matching TRBD1. This sequence was found in a woman aged 18-29 years in good health and CMV-seronegative. What was sequenced was PBMCs. The CDR3 nucleotides read TGTGCCAGCAGAAAACAGGGGATCAGTTACGAGCAGTACTTC. It yields the protein CASRKQGISYEQYF.